This T cell receptor beta chain is drawn from a study of blood T cell repertoires in COVID-19. Study-level background: COVID-19 samples collected from the United States, Italy and Spain covered acute and convalescent phases.

Participant-given clinical history determined each cohort assignment. Source study methods: Researchers report that nucleated cell counts were estimated from reference gene primer amplification. Method: immunoSEQ multiplex PCR; TCRdb's copy keeps in-frame clones and lacks some. That table furnishes V, J and clone size, whereas the DNA furnished D and trimming. This sample carries 240,000 or so clones, about nine tenths of them seen once, and the ten largest clones take over 0.75%. The source material was PBMCs or T cells enriched from blood (not recorded which). The TCR was taken from a man aged 50-60 years who had been exposed to COVID-19.

The CDR3 loop is CASSLGGTGHGYTF. In nucleotides, the CDR3 is TGTGCCAGCAGCTTAGGCGGGACAGGGCATGGCTACACCTTC. V is TRBV7-9 and J is TRBJ1-2; 9 bases align to TRBD1. This CDR3 comprises 14 residues. Unmatched junction bases numbered 3, after V lost 1 base and J lost 6 bases. Germline V lookup: CDR1 SEHNR, CDR2 FQNEAQ (reference sequence).